The clone carrying this T cell receptor beta chain has at least ten counts. The data belong to a study of T cells in Graves' hyperthyroidism and ophthalmopathy. Across the whole study: Peripheral blood was acquired at first diagnosis, ahead of any therapy whatsoever.

Trimming removed 3 bases at V and 5 bases at J, with 19 bases between. CDR1 and CDR2 (germline): LGHDT, YNNKEL (reference sequence). This CDR3 contains 16 residues. RNA transcripts provided the source from which TCR beta CDR3 regions were amplified. Primed by the HTBI set, a first-round RT-PCR was run on the TCR CDR3. A single record per CDR3 protein comes from TCRdb applying MiXCR to the multiplex PCR reads. The sample lists fewer than 900,000 distinct CDR3 sequences; about 19% were seen once. Criteria for exclusion of patients were uncontrolled infection, other autoimmune disease, pregnancy or lactation.

The specimen sequenced was blood. The rearrangement joins TRBV3-1 to TRBJ2-5; a weak D match, TRBD1 (6 bases). This clonotype was obtained from a woman in her forties or fifties with Graves' hyperthyroidism that later progressed to Graves' ophthalmopathy. The CDR3 region is CASSHSPAGELETQYF. CDR3 sequence (DNA): TGTGCCAGCAGCCACTCCCCCGCAGGGGAGTTGGAGACCCAGTACTTC.